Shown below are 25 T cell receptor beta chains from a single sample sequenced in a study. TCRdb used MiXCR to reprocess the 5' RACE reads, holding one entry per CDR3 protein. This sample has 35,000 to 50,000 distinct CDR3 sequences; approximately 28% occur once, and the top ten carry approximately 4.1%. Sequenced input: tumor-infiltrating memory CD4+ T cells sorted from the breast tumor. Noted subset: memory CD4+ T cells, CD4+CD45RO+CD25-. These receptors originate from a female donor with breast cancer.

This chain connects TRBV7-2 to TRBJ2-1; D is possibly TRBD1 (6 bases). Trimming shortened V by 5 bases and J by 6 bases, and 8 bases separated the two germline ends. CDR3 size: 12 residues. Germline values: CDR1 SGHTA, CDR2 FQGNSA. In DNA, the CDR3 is TGTGCCAGCAGCGGGGGCGGCAATGAGCAGTTCTTC. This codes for CASSGGGNEQFF.

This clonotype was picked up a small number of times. CDR3 loop: CSAKVVGGNSPLHF. The CDR3 DNA follows: TGCAGTGCTAAGGTCGTGGGGGGAAATTCACCCCTCCACTTT. J is TRBJ1-6 and V is TRBV20-1, with D tentatively TRBD1 (5 bases). The V end was cut by 4 bases, the J end by 7 bases, with 14 bases between. Germline CDR1 is DFQATT and CDR2 is SNEGSKA (reference sequence). The CDR3 sequence is 14 residues long.

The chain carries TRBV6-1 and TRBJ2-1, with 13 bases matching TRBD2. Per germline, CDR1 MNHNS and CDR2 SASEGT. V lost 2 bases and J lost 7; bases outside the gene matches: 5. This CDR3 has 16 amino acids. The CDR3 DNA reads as TGTGCCAGCAGTGAATGGACTAGCGGGAGTTTTAATGAGCAGTTCTTC. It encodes CASSEWTSGSFNEQFF.

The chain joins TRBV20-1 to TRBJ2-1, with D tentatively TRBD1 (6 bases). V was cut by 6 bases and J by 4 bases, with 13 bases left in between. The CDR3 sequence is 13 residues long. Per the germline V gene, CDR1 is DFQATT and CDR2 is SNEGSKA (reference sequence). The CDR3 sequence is CSAEPTGYNEQFF. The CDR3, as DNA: TGCAGTGCGGAGCCTACAGGGTACAATGAGCAGTTCTTC.

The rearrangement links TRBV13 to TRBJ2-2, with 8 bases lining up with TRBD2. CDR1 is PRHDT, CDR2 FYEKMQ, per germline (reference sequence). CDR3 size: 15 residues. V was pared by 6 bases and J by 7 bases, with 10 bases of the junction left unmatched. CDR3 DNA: TGTGCCAGCAGTCCCGGAGCGGGAGTCTTCGGGGAGCTGTTTTTT. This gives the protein CASSPGAGVFGELFF.

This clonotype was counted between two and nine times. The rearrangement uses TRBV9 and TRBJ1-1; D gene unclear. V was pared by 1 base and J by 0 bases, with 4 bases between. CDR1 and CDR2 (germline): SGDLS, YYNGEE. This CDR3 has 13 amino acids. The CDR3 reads CASSVWVNTEAFF. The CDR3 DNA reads TGTGCCAGCAGCGTATGGGTGAACACTGAAGCTTTCTTT.

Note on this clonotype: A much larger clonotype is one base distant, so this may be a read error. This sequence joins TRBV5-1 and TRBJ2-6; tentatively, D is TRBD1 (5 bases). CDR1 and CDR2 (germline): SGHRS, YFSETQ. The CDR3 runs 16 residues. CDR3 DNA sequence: TGCGCCAGCAGCCTGGACACACACTCTGGGGCCAACGCCCTGACTTTC. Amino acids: CASSLDTHSGANALTF. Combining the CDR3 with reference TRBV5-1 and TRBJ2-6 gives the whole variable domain KAGVTQTPRYLIKTRGQQVTLSCSPISGHRSVSWYQQTPGQGLQFLFEYFSETQRNKGNFPGRFSGRQFSNSRSEMNVSTLELGDSALYLCASSLDTHSGANALTFGAGSRLTVL.

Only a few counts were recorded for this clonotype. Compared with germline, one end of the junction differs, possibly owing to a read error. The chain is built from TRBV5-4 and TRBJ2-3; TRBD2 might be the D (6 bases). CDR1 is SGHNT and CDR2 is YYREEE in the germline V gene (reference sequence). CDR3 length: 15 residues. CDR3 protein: CASSLAGGATDAQYF. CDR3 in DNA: TGTGCCAGCAGCTTGGCCGGGGGAGCCACAGATGCGCAGTATTTT.

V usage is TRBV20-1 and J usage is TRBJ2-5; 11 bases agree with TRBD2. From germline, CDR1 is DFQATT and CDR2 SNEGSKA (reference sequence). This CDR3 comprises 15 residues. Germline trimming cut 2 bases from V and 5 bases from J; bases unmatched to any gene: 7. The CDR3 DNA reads TGCAGTGCTAGACCCCCACTAGCGGGGGAGGAGACCCAGTACTTC. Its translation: CSARPPLAGEETQYF.

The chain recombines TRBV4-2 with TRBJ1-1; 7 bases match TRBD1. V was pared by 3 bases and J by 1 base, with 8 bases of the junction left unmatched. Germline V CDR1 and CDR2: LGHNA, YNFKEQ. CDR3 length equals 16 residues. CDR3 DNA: TGTGCCAGCAGCCAGGCCGGGACAGCGGCGAACACTGAAGCTTTCTTT. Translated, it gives CASSQAGTAANTEAFF.

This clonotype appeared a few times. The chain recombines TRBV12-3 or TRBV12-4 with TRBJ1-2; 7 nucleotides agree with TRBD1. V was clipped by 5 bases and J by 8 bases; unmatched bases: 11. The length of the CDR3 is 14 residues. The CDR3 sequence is CASSPIPTGTGYTF. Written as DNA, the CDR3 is TGTGCCAGCAGTCCTATACCGACAGGGACGGGCTACACCTTC.

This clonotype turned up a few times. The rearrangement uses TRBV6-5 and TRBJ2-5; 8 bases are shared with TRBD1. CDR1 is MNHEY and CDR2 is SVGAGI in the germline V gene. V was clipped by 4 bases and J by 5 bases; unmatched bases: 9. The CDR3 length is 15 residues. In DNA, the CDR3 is TGTGCCAGCAGTTCCCTAAAGGGACAGGTCGAGACCCAGTACTTC. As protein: CASSSLKGQVETQYF.

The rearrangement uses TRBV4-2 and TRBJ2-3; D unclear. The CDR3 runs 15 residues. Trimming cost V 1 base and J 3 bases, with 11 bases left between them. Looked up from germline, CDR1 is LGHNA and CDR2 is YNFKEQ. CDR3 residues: CASSQVTGRTDTQYF. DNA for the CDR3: TGTGCCAGCAGCCAAGTTACGGGCCGGACAGATACGCAGTATTTT.

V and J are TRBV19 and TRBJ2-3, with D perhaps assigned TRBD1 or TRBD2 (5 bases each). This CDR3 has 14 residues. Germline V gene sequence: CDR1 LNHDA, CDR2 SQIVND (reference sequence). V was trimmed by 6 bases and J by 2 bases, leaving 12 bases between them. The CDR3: CASSLGDDTDTQYF. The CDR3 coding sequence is TGTGCCAGTAGCCTCGGGGACGACACAGATACGCAGTATTTT.

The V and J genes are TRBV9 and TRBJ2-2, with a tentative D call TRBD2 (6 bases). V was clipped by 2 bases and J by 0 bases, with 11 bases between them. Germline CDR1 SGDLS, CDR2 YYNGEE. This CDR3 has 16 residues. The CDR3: CASSVSGTPNTGELFF. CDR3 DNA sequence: TGTGCCAGCAGCGTTTCCGGGACTCCGAACACCGGGGAGCTGTTTTTT.

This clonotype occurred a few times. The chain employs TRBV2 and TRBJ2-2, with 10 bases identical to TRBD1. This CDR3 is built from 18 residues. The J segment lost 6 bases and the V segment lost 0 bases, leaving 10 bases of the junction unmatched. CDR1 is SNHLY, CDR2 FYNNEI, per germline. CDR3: CASSEAFGQGVIAGELFF. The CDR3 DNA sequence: TGTGCCAGCAGTGAAGCTTTTGGACAGGGGGTAATCGCCGGGGAGCTGTTTTTT.

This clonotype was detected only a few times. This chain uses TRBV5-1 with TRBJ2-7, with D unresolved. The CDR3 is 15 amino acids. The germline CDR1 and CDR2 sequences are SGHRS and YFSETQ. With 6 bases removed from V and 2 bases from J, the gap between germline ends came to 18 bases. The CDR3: CASNIRSGPPYEQYF. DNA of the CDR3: TGCGCCAGCAACATACGTTCCGGGCCCCCCTACGAGCAGTACTTC.

The chain's CDR3 is CASWESAQHGTQYF. In DNA form, the CDR3 reads TGTGCCAGCTGGGAGTCGGCCCAGCATGGGACCCAGTACTTC. The V gene is TRBV28, the J gene TRBJ2-5; possibly TRBD2 for D (5 bases). Trimming left V 8 bases short and J 7 bases short, with 20 bases between. Germline V gene lookup returns CDR1 MDHEN and CDR2 SYDVKM. The CDR3 is 14 residues long.

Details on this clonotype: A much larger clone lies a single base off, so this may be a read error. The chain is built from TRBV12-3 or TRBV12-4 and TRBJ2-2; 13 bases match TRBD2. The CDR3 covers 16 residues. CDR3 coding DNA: TGTGCCTGCAGTTTACTAGCGGGAGGGTTCACCGGGGAGCTGTTTTTT. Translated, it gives CACSLLAGGFTGELFF.

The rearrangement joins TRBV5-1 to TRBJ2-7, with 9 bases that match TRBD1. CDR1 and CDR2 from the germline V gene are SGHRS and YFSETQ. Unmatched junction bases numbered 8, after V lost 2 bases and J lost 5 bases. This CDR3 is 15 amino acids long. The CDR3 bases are TGCGCCAGCAGCTTCCATGGACAGGGGCAGGACGAGCAGTACTTC. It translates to CASSFHGQGQDEQYF.

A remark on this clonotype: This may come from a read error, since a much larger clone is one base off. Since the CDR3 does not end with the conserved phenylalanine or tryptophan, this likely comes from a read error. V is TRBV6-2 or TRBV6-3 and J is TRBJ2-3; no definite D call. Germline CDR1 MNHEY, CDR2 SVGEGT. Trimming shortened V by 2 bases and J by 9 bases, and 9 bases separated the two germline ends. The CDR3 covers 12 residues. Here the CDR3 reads CASSYRLGTQYL. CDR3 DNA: TGTGCCAGCAGTTACAGGTTGGGGACGCAGTATCTT.

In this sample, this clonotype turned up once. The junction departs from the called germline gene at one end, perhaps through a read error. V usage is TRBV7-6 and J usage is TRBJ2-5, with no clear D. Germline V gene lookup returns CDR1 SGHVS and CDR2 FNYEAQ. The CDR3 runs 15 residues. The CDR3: CASSPSPGPQETQHF. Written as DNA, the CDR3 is TGTGCCAGCAGCCCCTCGCCGGGCCCCCAAGAGACCCAGCACTTC.

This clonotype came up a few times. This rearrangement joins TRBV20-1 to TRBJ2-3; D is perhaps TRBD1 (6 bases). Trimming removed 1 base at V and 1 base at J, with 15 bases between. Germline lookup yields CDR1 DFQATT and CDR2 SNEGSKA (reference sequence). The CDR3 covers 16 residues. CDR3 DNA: TGCAGTGCTAGAGCTACCGACAGGTTGGGCACAGATACGCAGTATTTT. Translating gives CSARATDRLGTDTQYF.

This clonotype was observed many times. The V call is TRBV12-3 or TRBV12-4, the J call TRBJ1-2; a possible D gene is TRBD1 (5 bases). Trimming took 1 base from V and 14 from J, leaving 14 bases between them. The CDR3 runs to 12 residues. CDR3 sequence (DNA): TGTGCCAGCAGTTTAGGTCCCCAGGGAAATACCTTC. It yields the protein CASSLGPQGNTF.

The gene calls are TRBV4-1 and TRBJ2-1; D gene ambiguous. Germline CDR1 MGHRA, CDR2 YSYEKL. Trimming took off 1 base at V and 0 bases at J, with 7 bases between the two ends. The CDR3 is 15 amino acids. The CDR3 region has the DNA TGCGCCAGCAGCCAAGTACAGATCTCCTACAATGAGCAGTTCTTC. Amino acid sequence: CASSQVQISYNEQFF.